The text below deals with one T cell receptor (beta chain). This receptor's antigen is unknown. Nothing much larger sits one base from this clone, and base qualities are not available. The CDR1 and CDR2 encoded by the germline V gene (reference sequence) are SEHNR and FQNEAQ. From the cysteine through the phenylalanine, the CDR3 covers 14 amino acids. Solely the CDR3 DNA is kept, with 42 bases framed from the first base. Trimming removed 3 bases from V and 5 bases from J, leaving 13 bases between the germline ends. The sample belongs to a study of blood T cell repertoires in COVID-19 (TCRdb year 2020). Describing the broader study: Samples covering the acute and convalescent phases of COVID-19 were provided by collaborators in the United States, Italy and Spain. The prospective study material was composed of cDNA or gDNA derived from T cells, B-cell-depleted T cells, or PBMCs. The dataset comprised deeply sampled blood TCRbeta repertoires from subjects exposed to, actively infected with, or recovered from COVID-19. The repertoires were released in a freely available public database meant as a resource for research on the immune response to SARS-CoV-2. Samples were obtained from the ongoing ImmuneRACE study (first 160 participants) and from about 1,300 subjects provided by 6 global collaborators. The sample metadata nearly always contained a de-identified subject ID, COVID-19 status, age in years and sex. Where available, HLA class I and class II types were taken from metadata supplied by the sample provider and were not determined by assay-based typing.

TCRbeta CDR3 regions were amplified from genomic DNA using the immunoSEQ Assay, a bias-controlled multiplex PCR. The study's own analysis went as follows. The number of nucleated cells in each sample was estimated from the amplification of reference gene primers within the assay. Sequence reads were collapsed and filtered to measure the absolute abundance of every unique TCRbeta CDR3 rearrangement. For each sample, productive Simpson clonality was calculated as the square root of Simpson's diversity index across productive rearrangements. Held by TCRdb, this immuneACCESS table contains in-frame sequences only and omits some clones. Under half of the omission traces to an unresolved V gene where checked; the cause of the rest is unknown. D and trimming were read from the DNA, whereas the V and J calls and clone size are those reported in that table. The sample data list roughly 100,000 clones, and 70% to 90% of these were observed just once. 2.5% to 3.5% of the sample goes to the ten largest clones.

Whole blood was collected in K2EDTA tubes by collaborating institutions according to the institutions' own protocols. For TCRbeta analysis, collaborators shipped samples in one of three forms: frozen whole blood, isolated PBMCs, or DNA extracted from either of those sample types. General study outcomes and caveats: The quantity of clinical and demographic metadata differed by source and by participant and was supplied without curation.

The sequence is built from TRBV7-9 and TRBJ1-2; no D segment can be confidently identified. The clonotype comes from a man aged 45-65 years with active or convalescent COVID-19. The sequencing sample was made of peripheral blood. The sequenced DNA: TGTGCCAGCAGCTTGGTGGAATCTAGGTATGGCTACACCTTC. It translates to CASSLVESRYGYTF.